The 14 T cell receptor beta chains below were found in one sample sequenced in a study of OX40 agonist ivuxolimab in advanced cancers. TCRdb keeps only in-frame clones here, not all; method: immunoSEQ multiplex PCR. The data show 55,000 to 70,000 clones, roughly 84% seen once. The sequencing used CD4+ or CD8+ T cells sorted from blood, collected in a trial of the OX40 agonist ivuxolimab. All receptors derive from an adult with an advanced solid tumor such as melanoma, head and neck, liver or kidney cancer.

The genes are TRBV6-6 and TRBJ1-5; no definite D call. The CDR3 consists of 13 residues. The V gene lost 6 bases and the J gene lost 5 bases, with 11 bases spanning the gap. The V gene's germline CDR1 is MNHNY and CDR2 SVGAGI (reference sequence). CDR3 amino acids: CASSRRRDQPQHF. CDR3 coding DNA: TGTGCCAGCAGCCGACGTAGGGATCAGCCCCAGCATTTT.

J is TRBJ1-5 and V is TRBV2; D might be TRBD1 (5 bases). Trimming shortened V by 7 bases and J by 0 bases, and 13 bases separated the two germline ends. The CDR3 is made up of 15 amino acids. CDR1 and CDR2 from the germline V gene are SNHLY and FYNNEI. This chain's CDR3 is CASNPGGGSNQPQHF. The CDR3 DNA sequence: TGTGCCAGCAACCCGGGGGGGGGTAGCAATCAGCCCCAGCATTTT.

The V and J genes are TRBV19 and TRBJ1-1; no reliable D call. V was pared by 3 bases and J by 4 bases, with 18 bases between. The CDR3 sequence is 16 residues long. Germline CDR1 and CDR2: LNHDA and SQIVND (reference sequence). The CDR3 DNA reads TGTGCCAGTAGTATCTCCGGTAGCCGTGGAGGCACTGAAGCTTTCTTT. Protein sequence: CASSISGSRGGTEAFF.

This clone occurred once. V and J are TRBV7-8 and TRBJ1-6; the match to TRBD1 covers 9 bases. This CDR3 has 17 residues. V lost 5 bases and J lost 9; bases outside the gene matches: 14. CDR1 SGHVS and CDR2 FQNEAQ come from the germline V gene. CDR3 in DNA: TGTGCCAGCAGCCCTAGGGCGCGACAGGGGGGAAGTTCACCCCTCCACTTT. Protein sequence: CASSPRARQGGSSPLHF.

This clone appeared a single time. This chain links TRBV6-5 with TRBJ1-1, with D possibly TRBD1 on 6 matching bases. Germline-derived CDR1 and CDR2 are MNHEY and SVGAGI. This CDR3 region has 16 residues. V shed 4 bases and J shed 1 base, with 16 bases lying between them. The CDR3 loop reads CASSSSEGHKNTEAFF. CDR3 in DNA: TGTGCCAGCAGTTCCAGTGAGGGACACAAGAACACTGAAGCTTTCTTT.

The genes are TRBV18 and TRBJ1-2, with 10 bases lining up with TRBD1. Germline loops: CDR1 KGHSH, CDR2 LQKENI. There are 16 residues in the CDR3. V was pared by 3 bases and J by 3 bases, with 7 bases of the junction left unmatched. The CDR3, as DNA: TGTGCCAGCTCACCCTCTGACAGGGGGCTGCACTATGGCTACACCTTC. It codes for CASSPSDRGLHYGYTF.

This clone was counted a single time. A junction end diverges from the germline sequence, so it may reflect a read error. The chain employs TRBV7-2 and TRBJ1-3; no clear D. There are 16 residues in the CDR3. Germline CDR1 is SGHTA and CDR2 is FQGNSA. The CDR3: CASSLAPDSSGNTMYF. The CDR3 DNA is TGTGCCAGCAGCTTAGCGCCTGATTCCTCTGGAAACACCATGTATTTT. Combining the CDR3 with reference TRBV7-2 and TRBJ1-3 gives the whole variable domain GAGVSQSPSNKVTEKGKDVELRCDPISGHTALYWYRQSLGQGLEFLIYFQGNSAPDKSGLPSDRFSAERTGGSVSTLTIQRTQQEDSAVYLCASSLAPDSSGNTMYFGEGSWLTVV.

The chain is built from TRBV4-3 and TRBJ1-2, with TRBD1 matching over 8 bases. V shed 1 base and J 6 bases; nucleotides not matched to a gene: 7. Germline values: CDR1 LGHNA, CDR2 YSLEER. The CDR3 contains 15 residues. The CDR3 region is CASSQAGQGANGYTF. As DNA, the CDR3 is TGCGCCAGCAGCCAAGCGGGTCAGGGGGCGAATGGCTACACCTTC.

The chain combines TRBV4-2 with TRBJ2-5; the D gene is possibly TRBD1 (6 bases). The CDR3 sequence is 15 residues long. Germline V gene sequence: CDR1 LGHNA, CDR2 YNFKEQ. The germline V and J ends were trimmed by 3 bases and 5 bases, with 16 bases remaining between them. The CDR3 here is CASSQSGQFRETQYF. DNA for the CDR3: TGTGCCAGCAGCCAGTCAGGACAGTTTAGGGAGACCCAGTACTTC.

J is TRBJ1-1 and V is TRBV27; tentative D call: TRBD1 (5 bases). Trimming took off 3 bases at V and 1 base at J, with 12 bases between the two ends. Germline V gene data show CDR1 as MNHEY and CDR2 as SMNVEV (reference sequence). This CDR3 spans 15 amino acids. In nucleotides, the CDR3 is TGTGCCAGCAGTTTTTGGCCAAGGGGGAACACTGAAGCTTTCTTT. This sequence encodes CASSFWPRGNTEAFF.

The gene calls are TRBV11-2 and TRBJ2-5, with a possible D match to TRBD2 (7 bases). Germline V gene sequence: CDR1 SGHAT, CDR2 FQNNGV. Trimming left V 0 bases short and J 4 bases short, with 12 bases between. This CDR3 is 15 amino acids long. As DNA, the CDR3 is TGTGCCAGCAGCTTAGATTGGGAGGGGGTAGAGACCCAGTACTTC. Encoded protein: CASSLDWEGVETQYF.

This clone was found once. This rearrangement joins TRBV19 to TRBJ2-3; the D is unclear. The CDR3 has 15 amino acids. V gave up 3 bases and J gave up 1 base, with 11 bases separating them. Per germline, CDR1 LNHDA and CDR2 SQIVND (reference sequence). This CDR3 is CASSIPGLGTDTQYF. CDR3 nucleotide sequence: TGTGCCAGTAGTATCCCAGGATTAGGCACAGATACGCAGTATTTT.

V usage is TRBV19 and J usage is TRBJ2-3; possibly TRBD1 or TRBD2 for D (6 bases each). Germline-derived CDR1 and CDR2 are LNHDA and SQIVND (reference sequence). The length of the CDR3 is 18 residues. Trimming took 3 bases from V and 1 from J, leaving 20 bases between them. CDR3 residues: CASSIAQGGPLGTDTQYF. CDR3 nucleotides: TGTGCCAGTAGTATTGCACAGGGAGGCCCCCTGGGCACAGATACGCAGTATTTT.

The chain couples TRBV27 to TRBJ2-7; TRBD1 matches 7 bases. CDR3 length: 13 amino acids. After removal of 6 bases from V and 3 bases from J, the junction contained 5 bases not matched to a gene. CDR1 and CDR2 from the germline V gene are MNHEY and SMNVEV (reference sequence). The CDR3 spells CASSRGFYYEQYF. CDR3 in DNA: TGTGCCAGCAGCAGGGGGTTCTACTACGAGCAGTACTTC.